This T cell receptor beta chain was obtained from a study of OX40 agonist ivuxolimab in advanced cancers. Overall study context: The study treated patients with ivuxolimab, an agonistic anti-OX40 (CD134) antibody. Administration of intravenous ivuxolimab to patients occurred every 2 weeks at 0.01 to 10 mg/kg. The diagnoses of dose-escalation patients were hepatocellular carcinoma, melanoma, renal cell or head and neck cancer.

Note on this clone: Its antigen is unknown.

Findings of the study overall: The antigens recognized by the expanded peripheral T cells, that is their antigen specificity, were not determined.

Only in-frame clones appear in the TCRdb table, and some are missing; sequencing was by immunoSEQ multiplex PCR. The sample lists about 83,000 clones, around 85% occurring once. The CDR3 is 13 amino acids. The V end was cut by 6 bases, the J end by 1 base, with 7 bases between. Germline loops: CDR1 ENHRY, CDR2 SYGVKD. The specimen was CD4+ or CD8+ T cells sorted from blood, collected in a trial of the OX40 agonist ivuxolimab. The chain joins TRBV10-3 to TRBJ2-1, with D perhaps TRBD2 (6 bases). This TCR came from an adult with an advanced solid tumor such as melanoma, head and neck, liver or kidney cancer. The CDR3 nucleotides read TGTGCCATCAGGGCGGGGTCCTACAATGAGCAGTTCTTC. This codes for CAIRAGSYNEQFF.